This TCR beta chain derives from a study of early T cells in non-severe SARS-CoV-2 infection. Study context: Unsorted whole blood bulk RNA was sequenced, with unpaired chains. Study outcomes and limitations: VDJdb matching favored anti-spike CD8 responses, missing private and CD4 specificities.

Unique molecular identifiers tagged individual cDNA molecules. MiXCR, applied by TCRdb to the 5' RACE reads, yields one record per CDR3 protein. Of 40,000 to 60,000 distinct CDR3 sequences listed, 6.2% are singletons. Trimming took 0 bases from V and 0 from J, leaving 12 bases between them. The CDR3 is 16 amino acids. Germline loops: CDR1 DFQATT, CDR2 SNEGSKA (reference sequence). For this clonotype: Its antigen remains unidentified.

This specimen was whole blood, taken at baseline. V is TRBV20-1 and J is TRBJ1-5; D call uncertain. This clonotype was obtained from an adult who was a healthcare worker with PCR-confirmed SARS-CoV-2 infection or an uninfected control (not recorded which). In DNA, the CDR3 is TGCAGTGCTAGAGATCTCATCAGAAATAGCAATCAGCCCCAGCATTTT. Residues: CSARDLIRNSNQPQHF.